These T cell receptor beta chains were read from a single sample in a study of T cell responses to AZD1222 COVID-19 vaccine. The repertoire was sequenced with immunoSEQ multiplex PCR; TCRdb's copy has only in-frame clones and lacks some. The sample lists some 120,000 clones, approximately 88% occurring once. Sequencing was performed on peripheral blood, taken 28 days after the second AZD1222 dose. Receptor source: an adult who received the AZD1222 COVID-19 vaccine. Both conserved end residues are part of each CDR3. The D gene is left open where the match is weak. Expanded clones are given a class, and other clones once, few, many or no size at all.

TRBV9	.	TRBJ1-1	TRBD1	CASSPWDRGNTEAFF	TGTGCCAGCAGCCCCTGGGACAGGGGGAACACTGAAGCTTTCTTT
TRBV4-2	.	TRBJ1-5	.	CASSQEAGNSNQPQHF	TGTGCCAGCAGCCAAGAGGCAGGCAATAGCAATCAGCCCCAGCATTTT
TRBV6-1	.	TRBJ1-2	.	CASSESPVYGYTF	TGTGCCAGCAGTGAATCTCCGGTCTATGGCTACACCTTC
TRBV19	.	TRBJ2-1	.	CASSIGRATEQFF	TGTGCCAGTAGTATAGGTAGGGCCACGGAGCAGTTCTTC
TRBV7-8	.	TRBJ1-6	.	CASSLGQDNSPLHF	TGTGCCAGCAGCTTGGGGCAGGATAATTCACCCCTCCACTTT
TRBV28	.	TRBJ2-1	.	CASSPFNEQFF	TGTGCCAGCAGCCCGTTCAATGAGCAGTTCTTC
TRBV7-3	.	TRBJ1-5	.	CASSPPPTVSNQPQHF	TGTGCCAGCAGCCCTCCCCCGACGGTTAGCAATCAGCCCCAGCATTTT
TRBV7-9	.	TRBJ1-6	.	CASSSPGNSPLHF	TGTGCCAGCAGCTCCCCAGGGAATTCACCCCTCCACTTT
TRBV6-2/TRBV6-3	.	TRBJ1-4	.	CASSLTGTTNEKLFF	TGTGCCAGCAGCCTCACAGGGACCACTAATGAAAAACTGTTTTTT
TRBV19	.	TRBJ2-1	TRBD2	CASSPPGLAGRGQFF	TGTGCCAGTAGTCCCCCGGGACTAGCGGGGAGGGGGCAGTTCTTC
TRBV19	.	TRBJ2-1	TRBD2	CASSTSGVSYNEQFF	TGTGCCAGTAGTACTAGCGGGGTGTCCTACAATGAGCAGTTCTTC
TRBV7-2	.	TRBJ1-2	TRBD1	CASSLGQLYGYTF	TGTGCCAGCAGCTTGGGACAGCTCTATGGCTACACCTTC
TRBV5-1	.	TRBJ2-7	.	CASSLGPGVDYEQYF	TGCGCCAGCAGCTTGGGCCCCGGCGTGGATTACGAGCAGTACTTC
TRBV6-2/TRBV6-3	once	TRBJ1-5	.	CASSYTTAGQPQHF	TGTGCCAGCAGTTACACGACAGCCGGACAGCCCCAGCATTTT
TRBV11-2	.	TRBJ1-2	TRBD1	CASSYSGTGHGYTF	TGTGCCAGCAGCTATTCCGGGACAGGGCATGGCTACACCTTC
TRBV15	.	TRBJ2-7	TRBD1	CATSTGQAYEQYF	TGTGCCACCAGCACGGGACAGGCCTACGAGCAGTACTTC